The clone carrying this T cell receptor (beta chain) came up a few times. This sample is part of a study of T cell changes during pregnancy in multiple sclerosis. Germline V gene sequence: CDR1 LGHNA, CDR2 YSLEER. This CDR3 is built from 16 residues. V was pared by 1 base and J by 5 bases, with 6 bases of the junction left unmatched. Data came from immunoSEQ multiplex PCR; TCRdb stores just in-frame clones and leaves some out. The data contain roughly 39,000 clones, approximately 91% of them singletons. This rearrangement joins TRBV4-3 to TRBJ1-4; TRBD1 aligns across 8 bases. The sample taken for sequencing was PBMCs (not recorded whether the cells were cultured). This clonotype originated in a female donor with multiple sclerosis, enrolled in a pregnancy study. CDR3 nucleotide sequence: TGCGCCAGCAGCCAAGGGGCCGGGACAGGCAATGAAAAACTGTTTTTT. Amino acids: CASSQGAGTGNEKLFF.